Following are 27 T cell receptor beta chains from one sample sequenced in a study of read filtering for tumor transcriptome and immune sequencing (dated by TCRdb to 2018 to 2020). Sequencing used an Illumina HiSeq 4000. The Immunoverse kit was used to build TCR libraries from about 430 ng RNA, with molecular barcoded adaptors covering alpha/delta and beta/gamma chains. Using fastp trimming at Q25 and MiXCR clonotype assembly, TCRdb reanalyzed the public sequencing data and kept in-frame beta chains. One record per CDR3 amino acid sequence lists the most common genes and DNA. This sample gives around 48,000 distinct CDR3 sequences in total; around 19% of them show up just once. Approximately 15% of the sample rests with the top ten. Input material: a population of CD138-negative cells sorted from bone marrow. Taken with the paper, the label for cell subset or site translates to: bone marrow mononuclear cells depleted of CD138+ plasma/myeloma cells by negative magnetic selection. The receptor set was obtained from a donor at least 40 years old with multiple myeloma.

Many counts were recorded for this clonotype. This chain joins TRBV4-3 and TRBJ2-1; 8 bases match TRBD2. The CDR3 consists of 18 residues. The V and J ends lost 0 bases and 2 bases, in that order; junction bases with no gene match: 9. Germline-derived CDR1 and CDR2 are LGHNA and YSLEER. The CDR3 coding sequence is TGCGCCAGCAGCCAAGAGGCCGGGGGGGAACGACCCTACAATGAGCAGTTCTTC. It translates to CASSQEAGGERPYNEQFF.

This clonotype was observed a handful of times. The rearrangement links TRBV20-1 to TRBJ2-3, with TRBD2 matching over 9 bases. Germline assignment: CDR1 DFQATT and CDR2 SNEGSKA (reference sequence). Germline trimming cut 3 bases from V and 1 base from J; bases unmatched to any gene: 14. The CDR3 spans 18 residues. The CDR3 is CSASLPAGGVLGTDTQYF. In nucleotides, the CDR3 is TGCAGTGCTAGCCTCCCAGCGGGAGGTGTCCTGGGCACAGATACGCAGTATTTT.

This clonotype came up a few times. The chain couples TRBV2 to TRBJ1-5; D not certain. Germline V CDR1 and CDR2: SNHLY, FYNNEI. V was pared by 0 bases and J by 5 bases, with 8 bases between. The length of the CDR3 is 14 residues. The CDR3 region has the DNA TGTGCCAGCAGTGAAGCAGGGAGGGATCAGCCCCAGCATTTT. Protein: CASSEAGRDQPQHF.

This clonotype was detected many times. V and J are TRBV12-3 or TRBV12-4 and TRBJ2-2, with 7 nucleotides matching TRBD1. CDR3 length equals 12 residues. The trim removed 4 bases at V and 7 bases at J, leaving 0 bases unmatched. In DNA, the CDR3 is TGTGCCAGCAGTTGGGACAGCGGGGAGCTGTTTTTT. Translated, it gives CASSWDSGELFF.

This clonotype has a count of ten or more. V gene TRBV29-1 combines with J gene TRBJ1-1, with 11 bases lining up with TRBD1. CDR1 is SQVTM and CDR2 is ANQGSEA in the germline V gene. The CDR3 has 19 amino acids. Trimming cost V 4 bases and J 5 bases; bases outside gene matches: 21. CDR3 residues: CSVGKARAGTGGVGTEAFF. CDR3 bases: TGCAGCGTTGGGAAGGCGAGGGCCGGGACAGGGGGAGTAGGGACTGAAGCTTTCTTT.

Ten or more counts support this clonotype. The chain employs TRBV6-2 or TRBV6-3 and TRBJ1-1; weak D call: TRBD1 (6 bases). CDR3 length: 14 amino acids. V was trimmed by 4 bases and J by 4 bases, leaving 13 bases between them. Germline V CDR1 and CDR2: MNHEY, SVGEGT. The CDR3 DNA follows: TGTGCCAGCAGTTCGACCAGGGGAGTCACTGAAGCTTTCTTT. It encodes CASSSTRGVTEAFF.

This clonotype was seen ten or more times. The chain links TRBV7-2 to TRBJ1-1; 10 nucleotides match TRBD1. Germline trimming cut 6 bases from V and 1 base from J; bases unmatched to any gene: 14. The CDR3 spans 18 residues. Germline V CDR1 and CDR2: SGHTA, FQGNSA. The CDR3 loop reads CASRNRGTGDFANTEAFF. CDR3 sequence (DNA): TGTGCCAGCAGGAACCGCGGGACAGGGGACTTCGCGAACACTGAAGCTTTCTTT.

In its sample, this clonotype was seen many times. The chain carries TRBV29-1 and TRBJ2-2, with TRBD1 as a possible D gene (5 bases). Germline CDR1 and CDR2: SQVTM and ANQGSEA. Between the trimmed V and J ends, which lost 6 bases and 1 base, there was a span of 12 bases. The CDR3 spans 14 residues. Here the CDR3 reads CSVGQRGNTGELFF. As DNA, the CDR3 is TGCAGCGTAGGACAAAGGGGGAACACCGGGGAGCTGTTTTTT.

Many counts were recorded for this clonotype. This chain links TRBV25-1 with TRBJ2-6; unclear D gene. The CDR3 is 13 residues long. CDR1 MGHDK and CDR2 SYGVNS come from the germline V gene. The V gene lost 2 bases and the J gene lost 11 bases, with 10 bases spanning the gap. CDR3 nucleotide sequence: TGTGCCAGCAGTGAAGCTGATGGGGACGTCCTGACTTTC. Encoded protein: CASSEADGDVLTF.

This clonotype was detected many times. CDR3 bases: TGTGCCAGCAGCCCCCCGATGAACACTGAAGCTTTCTTT. Residues: CASSPPMNTEAFF. The rearrangement uses TRBV3-1 and TRBJ1-1; D gene uncertain. Germline assignment: CDR1 LGHDT and CDR2 YNNKEL (reference sequence). The CDR3 extends over 13 amino acids. V lost 4 bases to trimming and J lost 0 bases, with 6 bases between them. Complete variable domain (other parts from reference TRBV3-1 and TRBJ1-1): DTAVSQTPKYLVTQMGNDKSIKCEQNLGHDTMYWYKQDSKKFLKIMFSYNNKELIINETVPNRFSPKSPDKAHLNLHINSLELGDSAVYFCASSPPMNTEAFFGQGTRLTVV.

This clonotype is medium-sized in the sample. This chain joins TRBV24-1 and TRBJ2-1; D gene ambiguous. The CDR3 covers 12 residues. Trimming cost V 4 bases and J 4 bases, with 4 bases left between them. The V gene's germline CDR1 is KGHDR and CDR2 SFDVKD. The CDR3 reads CATSEEYNEQFF. The CDR3, as DNA: TGTGCCACCAGTGAGGAGTACAATGAGCAGTTCTTC.

This clonotype was counted at least ten times. This chain links TRBV4-3 with TRBJ2-7; 7 bases align to TRBD2. V lost 6 bases, J lost 3 bases, and 5 bases stayed unmatched. Germline CDR1 reads LGHNA; CDR2 reads YSLEER. The CDR3 has 13 residues. This CDR3 reads CASSVASGYEQYF. The CDR3, as DNA: TGCGCCAGCAGTGTAGCTAGCGGCTACGAGCAGTACTTC.

V usage is TRBV29-1 and J usage is TRBJ2-1, with 12 bases fitting TRBD2. V gave up 4 bases and J gave up 9 bases; unmatched junction bases: 19. Germline CDR1 is SQVTM and CDR2 is ANQGSEA. The CDR3 runs to 18 residues. The CDR3 nucleotides read TGCAGCGTTGGGAGCCTAGCGGGAGGGCCTGCTTTTCCCACTGAGCAGTTCTTC. Translated, it gives CSVGSLAGGPAFPTEQFF.

There are many counts of this clonotype. The CDR3 reads CASSGQGASNQPQHF. CDR3 DNA: TGTGCCAGCTCCGGACAGGGGGCGAGCAATCAGCCCCAGCATTTT. This chain connects TRBV18 to TRBJ1-5, with TRBD1 matching 11 bases. After removal of 6 bases from V and 1 base from J, the junction contained 2 bases not matched to a gene. Germline V lookup: CDR1 KGHSH, CDR2 LQKENI. CDR3 length: 15 amino acids.

This clonotype was seen many times. The chain's CDR3 is CASSLEDGGRAPNEQFF. The DNA of the CDR3 is TGTGCCAGCAGCTTAGAAGACGGCGGGAGGGCCCCCAATGAGCAGTTCTTC. This chain connects TRBV13 to TRBJ2-1, with 9 nucleotides matching TRBD2. Germline-derived CDR1 and CDR2 are PRHDT and FYEKMQ (reference sequence). The J segment lost 6 bases and the V segment lost 1 base, leaving 10 bases of the junction unmatched. The length of the CDR3 is 17 residues.

Worth noting for this clonotype: Sequence at one end of the junction differs from germline and may be a read error. The rearrangement links TRBV12-3 or TRBV12-4 to TRBJ2-1; no clear D gene. The CDR3 is 12 amino acids. The CDR3 is CASSFLDGEQFF. CDR3 nucleotides: TGTGCCAGTAGTTTCCTAGATGGCGAGCAGTTCTTC.

This clonotype appeared many times. V usage is TRBV5-1 and J usage is TRBJ2-4; 10 bases are shared with TRBD1. The germline CDR1 and CDR2 sequences are SGHRS and YFSETQ. There are 12 residues in the CDR3. V shed 6 bases, J shed 13 bases, and the junction held 7 bases outside the gene matches. The CDR3 DNA reads as TGCGCCAGCAACCCCGACAGGGGGCTCCAGTACTTC. As protein: CASNPDRGLQYF.

On this clonotype itself: A much larger clonotype is one base distant, so this may be a read error. The conserved phenylalanine or tryptophan normally closing the CDR3 is absent here, so this likely arose from a read error. This rearrangement joins TRBV20-1 to TRBJ1-1; 10 nucleotides agree with TRBD1. Germline CDR1 DFQATT, CDR2 SNEGSKA (reference sequence). J gave up 5 bases and V 6 bases, and 3 bases lay outside the gene matches. This CDR3 is 12 amino acids long. The CDR3 DNA reads as TGCAGTGCGACAGGGGGCCGGACTGAAGCTTTCTTA. Amino acid sequence: CSATGGRTEAFL.

Only a few counts were recorded for this clonotype. The genes are TRBV1 and TRBJ2-5; the table's TRBD1 call for D was not verified on the DNA. TRBV1 is a pseudogene segment. This CDR3 region has 15 residues. Here the CDR3 reads CTINLYRGYQETQYF. The CDR3 DNA reads TGCACCATCAACCTTTACAGGGGATACCAAGAGACCCAGTACTTC.

Concerning this clonotype itself: A read error is the likely source, as a far larger clone sits one nucleotide away. The rearrangement joins TRBV6-5 to TRBJ2-1; no firm D call. Germline lookup yields CDR1 MNHEY and CDR2 SVGAGI. V lost 0 bases, J lost 6 bases, and 21 bases lay in between. The CDR3 totals 18 residues. The CDR3 bases are TGTGCCAGCAGTTACTCAGGCCCTCGGCCTAGTACCTGCAATGAGCAGTTCTTC. Translating it yields CASSYSGPRPSTCNEQFF.

As to this clonotype: At one end, the junction sequence differs from germline, possibly due to a read error. This chain links TRBV29-1 with TRBJ2-1, with 9 bases identical to TRBD1. CDR3 length: 14 amino acids. From germline, CDR1 is SQVTM and CDR2 ANQGSEA. The CDR3 spells CSIEDRDRVHEQFF. CDR3 nucleotides: TGCAGCATTGAAGATAGGGACAGGGTACATGAGCAGTTCTTC.

This clonotype was picked up many times. The V call is TRBV4-1, the J call TRBJ1-2; 8 bases are shared with TRBD1. Germline loops: CDR1 MGHRA, CDR2 YSYEKL. The CDR3 has 15 residues. The ends lost 0 bases at V and 4 bases at J; junction bases unmatched: 4. CDR3 nucleotides: TGCGCCAGCAGCCAAGATCCAGGGGGCTCCTATGGCTACACCTTC. Its protein product is CASSQDPGGSYGYTF.

This clonotype was picked up many times. The V and J genes are TRBV15 and TRBJ2-6; 11 positions match TRBD1. The CDR3 extends over 20 amino acids. Unmatched junction bases numbered 9, after V lost 1 base and J lost 1 base. CDR1 is LNHNV and CDR2 is YYDKDF in the germline V gene (reference sequence). DNA of the CDR3: TGTGCCACCAGCAGAGCAAGAATGGGGACAGGGGGTTCTGGGGCCAACGTCCTGACTTTC. It translates to CATSRARMGTGGSGANVLTF.

This clonotype was found many times. One end of the junction does not line up with germline, which may come from a read error. CDR3 sequence reads: CASSHVLQGTVF. As DNA, the CDR3 is TGTGCCAGCAGCCACGTACTGCAGGGAACGGTCTTC. The chain employs TRBV11-3 and TRBJ2-1, with TRBD1 as a possible D gene (5 bases). Germline V CDR1 and CDR2: SGHNT, YENEEA. CDR3 size: 12 residues.

On this clonotype: One base separates it from a far larger clone, so it is likely a read error. CDR3 in DNA: TGTGCCAGCAGCCCCCTGGTTGGGCTAGCTACCCACAACGAGCAGTTCTTC. Residues: CASSPLVGLATHNEQFF. The chain has TRBV7-3 and TRBJ2-1; the D gene is possibly TRBD2 (5 bases). Germline CDR1 is SGHTA and CDR2 is FQGTGA. The CDR3 has 17 amino acids.

With respect to this clonotype: The germline gene is not matched at one end of the junction; a read error may be the cause. The rearrangement links TRBV4-1 to TRBJ2-5; 9 bases map to TRBD2. The CDR3 sequence is 16 residues long. Germline V gene data show CDR1 as MGHRA and CDR2 as YSYEKL. The CDR3: CASSQGGGGPQEIQYF. CDR3 nucleotides: TGCGCCAGCAGCCAGGGCGGGGGGGGGCCTCAAGAGATCCAGTACTTC.

This chain connects TRBV20-1 to TRBJ2-3; D might be TRBD2 (5 bases). Trimming removed 5 bases from V and 0 bases from J, with 12 bases in between. CDR3 size: 14 residues. The V gene's germline CDR1 is DFQATT and CDR2 SNEGSKA (reference sequence). The CDR3 here is CSALFGGSTDTQYF. DNA of the CDR3: TGCAGTGCTCTTTTCGGCGGGAGCACAGATACGCAGTATTTT.